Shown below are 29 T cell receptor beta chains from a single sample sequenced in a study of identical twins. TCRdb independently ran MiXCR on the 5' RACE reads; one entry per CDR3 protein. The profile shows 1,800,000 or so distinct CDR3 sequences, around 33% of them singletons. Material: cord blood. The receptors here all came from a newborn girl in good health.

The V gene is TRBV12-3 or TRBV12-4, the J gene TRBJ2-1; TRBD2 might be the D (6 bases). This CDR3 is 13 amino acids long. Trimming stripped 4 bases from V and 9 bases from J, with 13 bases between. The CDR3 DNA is TGTGCCAGCAGTTACGAACTAGCTCGTGAGCAGTTCTTC. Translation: CASSYELAREQFF.

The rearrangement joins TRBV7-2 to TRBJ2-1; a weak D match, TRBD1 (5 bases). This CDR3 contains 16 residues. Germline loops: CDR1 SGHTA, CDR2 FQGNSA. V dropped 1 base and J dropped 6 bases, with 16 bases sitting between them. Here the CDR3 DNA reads TGTGCCAGCAGCTTAGGCCCAGGGCAGCGACCCAATGAGCAGTTCTTC. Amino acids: CASSLGPGQRPNEQFF.

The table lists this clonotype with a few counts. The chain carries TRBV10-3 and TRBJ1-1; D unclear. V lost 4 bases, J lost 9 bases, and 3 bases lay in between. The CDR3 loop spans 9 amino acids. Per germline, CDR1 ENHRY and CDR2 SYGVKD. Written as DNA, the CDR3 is TGTGCCATCAGTGGGAAAGCTTTCTTT. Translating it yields CAISGKAFF.

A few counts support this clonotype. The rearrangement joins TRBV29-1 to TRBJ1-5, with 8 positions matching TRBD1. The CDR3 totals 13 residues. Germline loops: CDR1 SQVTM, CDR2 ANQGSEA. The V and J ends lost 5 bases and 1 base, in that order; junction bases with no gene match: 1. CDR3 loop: CSVWTGSNQPQHF. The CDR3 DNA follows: TGCAGCGTTTGGACAGGGAGCAATCAGCCCCAGCATTTT.

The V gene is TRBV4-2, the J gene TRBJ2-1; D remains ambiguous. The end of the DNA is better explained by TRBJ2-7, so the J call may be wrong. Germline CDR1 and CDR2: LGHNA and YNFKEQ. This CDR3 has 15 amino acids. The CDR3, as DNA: TGTGCCAGCAGCCACGAGTATAGCTCCTACAATGAGCAGTACTTC. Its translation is CASSHEYSSYNEQYF.

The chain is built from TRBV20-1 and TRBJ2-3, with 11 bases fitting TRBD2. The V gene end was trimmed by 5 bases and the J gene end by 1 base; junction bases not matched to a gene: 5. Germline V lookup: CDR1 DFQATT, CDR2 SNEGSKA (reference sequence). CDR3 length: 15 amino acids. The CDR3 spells CSADPTSGGTDTQYF. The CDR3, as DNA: TGCAGTGCTGACCCGACTAGCGGGGGCACAGATACGCAGTATTTT.

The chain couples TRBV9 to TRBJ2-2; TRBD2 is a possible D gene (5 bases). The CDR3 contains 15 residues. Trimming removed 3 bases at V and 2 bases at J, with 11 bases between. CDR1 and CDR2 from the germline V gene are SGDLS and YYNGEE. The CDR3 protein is CASSALAQNTGELFF. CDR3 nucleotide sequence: TGTGCCAGCAGCGCCTTAGCGCAAAACACCGGGGAGCTGTTTTTT.

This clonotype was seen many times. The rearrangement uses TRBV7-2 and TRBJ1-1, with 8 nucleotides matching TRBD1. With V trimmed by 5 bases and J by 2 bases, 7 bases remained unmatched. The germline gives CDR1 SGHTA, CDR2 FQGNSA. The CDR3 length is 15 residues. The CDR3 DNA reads TGTGCCAGCAGCCTATTGACAGGGGTTAACACTGAAGCTTTCTTT. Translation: CASSLLTGVNTEAFF.

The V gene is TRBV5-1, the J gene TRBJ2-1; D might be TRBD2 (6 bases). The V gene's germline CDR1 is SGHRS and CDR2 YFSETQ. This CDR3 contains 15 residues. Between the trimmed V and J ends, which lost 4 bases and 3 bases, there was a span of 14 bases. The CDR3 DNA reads TGCGCCAGCAGCCCTGCGGGACCGAACTACAATGAGCAGTTCTTC. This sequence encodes CASSPAGPNYNEQFF.

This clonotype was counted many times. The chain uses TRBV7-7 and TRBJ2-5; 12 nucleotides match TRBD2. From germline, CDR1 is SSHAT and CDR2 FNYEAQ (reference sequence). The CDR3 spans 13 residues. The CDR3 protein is CATGTSGQETQYF. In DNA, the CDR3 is TGTGCTACCGGGACTAGCGGGCAAGAGACCCAGTACTTC.

The CDR3 is CASSFPRLTSGRAREAKNIQYF. CDR3 nucleotides: TGTGCCAGCAGTTTTCCCCGGCTGACTAGCGGGAGGGCCAGAGAGGCCAAAAACATTCAGTACTTC. The chain joins TRBV28 to TRBJ2-4, with 14 bases aligning to TRBD2. This CDR3 comprises 22 residues. The ends lost 3 bases at V and 1 base at J; junction bases unmatched: 17. The V gene's germline CDR1 is MDHEN and CDR2 SYDVKM.

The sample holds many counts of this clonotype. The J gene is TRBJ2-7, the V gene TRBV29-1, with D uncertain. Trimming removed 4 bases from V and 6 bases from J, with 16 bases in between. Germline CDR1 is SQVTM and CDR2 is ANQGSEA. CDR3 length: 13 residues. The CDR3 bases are TGCAGCGTTGTTAACCAAGCCTCAGGCGAGCAGTACTTC. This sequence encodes CSVVNQASGEQYF.

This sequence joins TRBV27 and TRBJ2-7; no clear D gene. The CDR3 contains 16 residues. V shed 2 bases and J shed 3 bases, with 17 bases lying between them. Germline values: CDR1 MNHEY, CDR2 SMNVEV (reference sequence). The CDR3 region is CASSLRWPPINYEQYF. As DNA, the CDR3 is TGTGCCAGCAGTTTACGGTGGCCACCCATTAACTACGAGCAGTACTTC.

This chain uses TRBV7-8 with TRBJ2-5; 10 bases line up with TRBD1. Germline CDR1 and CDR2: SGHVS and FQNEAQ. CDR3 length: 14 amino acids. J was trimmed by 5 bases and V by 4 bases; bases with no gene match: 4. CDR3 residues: CASSSGTGDETQYF. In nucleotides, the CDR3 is TGTGCCAGCAGCTCCGGGACAGGGGACGAGACCCAGTACTTC. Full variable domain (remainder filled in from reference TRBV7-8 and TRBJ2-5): GAGVSQSPRYKVAKRGQDVALRCDPISGHVSLFWYQQALGQGPEFLTYFQNEAQLDKSGLPSDRFFAERPEGSVSTLKIQRTQQEDSAVYLCASSSGTGDETQYFGPGTRLLVL.

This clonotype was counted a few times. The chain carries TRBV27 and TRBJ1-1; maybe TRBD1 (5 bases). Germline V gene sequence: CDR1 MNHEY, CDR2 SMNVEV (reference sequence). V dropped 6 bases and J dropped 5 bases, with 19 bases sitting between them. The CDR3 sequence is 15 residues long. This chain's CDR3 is CASSPRIRGWTEAFF. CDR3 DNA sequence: TGTGCCAGCAGCCCGAGGATCCGGGGGTGGACTGAAGCTTTCTTT.

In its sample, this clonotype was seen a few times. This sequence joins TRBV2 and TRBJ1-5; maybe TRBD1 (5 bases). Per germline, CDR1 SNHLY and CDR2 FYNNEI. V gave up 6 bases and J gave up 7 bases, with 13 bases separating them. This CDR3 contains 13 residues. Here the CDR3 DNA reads TGTGCCAGCAGACGGGGCAGGGACCAGCCCCAGCATTTT. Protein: CASRRGRDQPQHF.

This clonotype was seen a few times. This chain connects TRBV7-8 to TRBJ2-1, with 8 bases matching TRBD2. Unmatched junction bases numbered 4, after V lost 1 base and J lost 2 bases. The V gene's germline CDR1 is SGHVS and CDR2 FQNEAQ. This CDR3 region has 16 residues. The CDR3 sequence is CASSLVGLATYNEQFF. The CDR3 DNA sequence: TGTGCCAGCAGCTTAGTAGGACTAGCTACCTACAATGAGCAGTTCTTC.

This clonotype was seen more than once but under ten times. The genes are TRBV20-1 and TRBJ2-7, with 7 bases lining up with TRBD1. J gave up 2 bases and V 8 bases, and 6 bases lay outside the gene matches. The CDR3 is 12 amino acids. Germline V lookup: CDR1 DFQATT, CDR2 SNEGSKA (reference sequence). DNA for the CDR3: TGCAGTTCAGGGACAGCCACCTACGAGCAGTACTTC. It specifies CSSGTATYEQYF.

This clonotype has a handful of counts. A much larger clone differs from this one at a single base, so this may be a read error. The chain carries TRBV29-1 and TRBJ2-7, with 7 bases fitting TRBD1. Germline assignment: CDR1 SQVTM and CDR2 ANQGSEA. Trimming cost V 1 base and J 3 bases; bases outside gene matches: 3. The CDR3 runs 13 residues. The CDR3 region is CSVEGAGGYEQYF. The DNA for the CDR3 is TGCAGCGTTGAAGGGGCAGGGGGCTACGAGCAGTACTTC.

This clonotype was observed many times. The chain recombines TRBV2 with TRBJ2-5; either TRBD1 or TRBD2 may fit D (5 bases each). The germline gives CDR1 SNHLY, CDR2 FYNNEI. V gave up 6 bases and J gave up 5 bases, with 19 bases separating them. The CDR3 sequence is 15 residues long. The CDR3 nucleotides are TGTGCCAGCAGGGACAACGGGCTAGCTGCGGAGACCCAGTACTTC. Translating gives CASRDNGLAAETQYF. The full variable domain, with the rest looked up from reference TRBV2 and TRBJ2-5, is EPEVTQTPSHQVTQMGQEVILRCVPISNHLYFYWYRQILGQKVEFLVSFYNNEISEKSEIFDDQFSVERPDGSNFTLKIRSTKLEDSAMYFCASRDNGLAAETQYFGPGTRLLVL.

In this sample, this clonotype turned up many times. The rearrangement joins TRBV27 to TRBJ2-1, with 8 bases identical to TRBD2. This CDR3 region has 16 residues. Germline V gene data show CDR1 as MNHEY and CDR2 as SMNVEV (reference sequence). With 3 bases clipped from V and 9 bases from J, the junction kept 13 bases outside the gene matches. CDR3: CASSLSPGLVHGEQFF. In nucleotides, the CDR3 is TGTGCCAGCAGTTTGTCGCCGGGACTAGTACACGGTGAGCAGTTCTTC.

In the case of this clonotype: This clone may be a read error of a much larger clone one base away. CDR3 amino acids: CASRQGTNTGELFF. DNA for the CDR3: TGTGCCAGCAGACAGGGGACGAACACCGGGGAGCTGTTTTTT. The chain links TRBV6-2 or TRBV6-3 to TRBJ2-2, with 7 bases matching TRBD1. The CDR3 has 14 residues. Germline V CDR1 and CDR2: MNHEY, SVGEGT. Trimming removed 6 bases from V and 0 bases from J; junction bases left unmatched: 1.

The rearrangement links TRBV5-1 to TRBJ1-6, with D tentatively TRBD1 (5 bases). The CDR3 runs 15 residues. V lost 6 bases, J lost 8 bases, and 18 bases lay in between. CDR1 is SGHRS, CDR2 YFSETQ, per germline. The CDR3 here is CASTFTAGTHSPLHF. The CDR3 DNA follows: TGCGCCAGCACCTTTACGGCGGGGACCCATTCACCCCTCCACTTT.

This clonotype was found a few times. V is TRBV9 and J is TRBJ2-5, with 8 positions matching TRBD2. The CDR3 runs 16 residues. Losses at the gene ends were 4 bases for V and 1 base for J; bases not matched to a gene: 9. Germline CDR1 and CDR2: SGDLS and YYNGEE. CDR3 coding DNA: TGTGCCAGCAGCCTTTACCTACTAGCGGTCCAAGAGACCCAGTACTTC. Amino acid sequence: CASSLYLLAVQETQYF.

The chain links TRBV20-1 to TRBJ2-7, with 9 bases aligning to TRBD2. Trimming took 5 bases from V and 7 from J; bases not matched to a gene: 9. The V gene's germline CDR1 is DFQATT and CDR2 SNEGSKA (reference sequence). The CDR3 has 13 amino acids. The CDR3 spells CSAAPGLANEQYF. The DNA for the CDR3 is TGCAGTGCTGCTCCGGGACTAGCCAATGAGCAGTACTTC.

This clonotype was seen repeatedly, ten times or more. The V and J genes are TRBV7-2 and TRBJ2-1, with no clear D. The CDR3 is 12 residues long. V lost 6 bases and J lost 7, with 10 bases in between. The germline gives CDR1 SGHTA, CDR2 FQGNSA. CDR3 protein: CASSLVLNEQFF. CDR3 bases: TGTGCCAGCAGTTTGGTCCTAAATGAGCAGTTCTTC.

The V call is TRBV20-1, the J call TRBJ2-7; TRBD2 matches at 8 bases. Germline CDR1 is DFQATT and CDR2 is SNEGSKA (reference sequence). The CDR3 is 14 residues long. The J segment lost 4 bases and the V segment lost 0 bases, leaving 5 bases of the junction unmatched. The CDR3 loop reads CSARDTGLGYEQYF. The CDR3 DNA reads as TGCAGTGCTAGAGACACGGGACTAGGGTACGAGCAGTACTTC.

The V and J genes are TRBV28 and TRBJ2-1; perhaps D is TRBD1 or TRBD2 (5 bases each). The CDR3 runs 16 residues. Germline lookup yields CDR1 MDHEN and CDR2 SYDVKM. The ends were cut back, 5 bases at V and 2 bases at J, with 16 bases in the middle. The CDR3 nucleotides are TGTGCCAGCAGTCGACCGGGACCCCGTGCCTACAATGAGCAGTTCTTC. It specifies CASSRPGPRAYNEQFF.

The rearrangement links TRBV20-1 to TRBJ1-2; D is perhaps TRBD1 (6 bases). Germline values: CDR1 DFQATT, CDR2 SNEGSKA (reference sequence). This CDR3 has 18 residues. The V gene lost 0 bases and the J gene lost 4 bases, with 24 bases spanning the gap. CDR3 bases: TGCAGTGCTAGAGAAATGGTTTATGTGGGGGGCGTAGGCTATGGCTACACCTTC. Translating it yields CSAREMVYVGGVGYGYTF.